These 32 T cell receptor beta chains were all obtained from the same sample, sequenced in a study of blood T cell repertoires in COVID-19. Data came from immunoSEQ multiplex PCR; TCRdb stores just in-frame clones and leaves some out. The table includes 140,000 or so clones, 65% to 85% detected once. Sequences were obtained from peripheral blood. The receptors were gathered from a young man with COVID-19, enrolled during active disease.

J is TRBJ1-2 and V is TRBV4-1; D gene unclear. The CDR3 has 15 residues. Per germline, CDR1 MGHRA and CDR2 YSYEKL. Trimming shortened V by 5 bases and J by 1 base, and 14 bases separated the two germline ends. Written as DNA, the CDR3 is TGCGCCAGCAGCAACACAGAGCAGTATAACTATGGCTACACCTTC. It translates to CASSNTEQYNYGYTF.

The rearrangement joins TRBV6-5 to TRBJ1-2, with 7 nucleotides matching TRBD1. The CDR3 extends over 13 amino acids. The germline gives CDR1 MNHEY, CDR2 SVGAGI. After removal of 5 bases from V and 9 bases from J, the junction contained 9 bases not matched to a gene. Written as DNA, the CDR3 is TGTGCCAGCAGTACCCCCGACAGGGCCCGCTACACCTTC. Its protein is CASSTPDRARYTF.

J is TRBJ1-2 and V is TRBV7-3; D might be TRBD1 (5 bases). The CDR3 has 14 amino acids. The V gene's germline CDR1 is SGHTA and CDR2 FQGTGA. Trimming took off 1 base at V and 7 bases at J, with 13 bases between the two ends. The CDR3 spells CASSLIQSGGGYTF. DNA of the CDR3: TGTGCCAGCAGCTTAATCCAGAGCGGGGGTGGCTACACCTTC.

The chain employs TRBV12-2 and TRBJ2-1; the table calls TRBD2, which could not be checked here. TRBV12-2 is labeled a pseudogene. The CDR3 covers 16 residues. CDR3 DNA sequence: TGTGCAAGTCGCTTAGGCAGCGGCCAAGCCTACAATGAGCAGTTCTTC. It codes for CASRLGSGQAYNEQFF.

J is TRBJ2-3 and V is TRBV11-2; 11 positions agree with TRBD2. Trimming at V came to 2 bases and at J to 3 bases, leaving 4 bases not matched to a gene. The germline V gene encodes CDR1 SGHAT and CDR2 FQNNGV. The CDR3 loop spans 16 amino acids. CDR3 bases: TGTGCCAGCAGCTTACTAGCGGGAGGTATAACAGATACGCAGTATTTT. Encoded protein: CASSLLAGGITDTQYF. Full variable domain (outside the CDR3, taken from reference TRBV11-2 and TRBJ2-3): EAGVAQSPRYKIIEKRQSVAFWCNPISGHATLYWYQQILGQGPKLLIQFQNNGVVDDSQLPKDRFSAERLKGVDSTLKIQPAKLEDSAVYLCASSLLAGGITDTQYFGPGTRLTVL.

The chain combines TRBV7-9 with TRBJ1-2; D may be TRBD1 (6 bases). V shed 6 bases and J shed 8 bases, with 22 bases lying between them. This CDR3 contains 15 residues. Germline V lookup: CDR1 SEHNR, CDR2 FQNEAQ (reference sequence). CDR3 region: CASSPKGGVPSGYTF. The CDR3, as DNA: TGTGCCAGCAGTCCCAAGGGGGGGGTCCCGTCCGGCTACACCTTC. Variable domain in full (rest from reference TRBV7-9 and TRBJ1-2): DTGVSQNPRHKITKRGQNVTFRCDPISEHNRLYWYRQTLGQGPEFLTYFQNEAQLEKSRLLSDRFSAERPKGSFSTLEIQRTEQGDSAMYLCASSPKGGVPSGYTFGSGTRLTVV.

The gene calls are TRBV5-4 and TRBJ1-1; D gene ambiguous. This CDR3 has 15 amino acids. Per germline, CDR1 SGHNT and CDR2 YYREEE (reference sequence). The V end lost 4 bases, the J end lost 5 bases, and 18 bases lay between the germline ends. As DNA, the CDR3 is TGTGCCAGCAGCCTACCTACTTGGGCTGGGACTGAAGCTTTCTTT. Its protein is CASSLPTWAGTEAFF. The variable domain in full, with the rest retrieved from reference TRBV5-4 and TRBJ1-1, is ETGVTQSPTHLIKTRGQQVTLRCSSQSGHNTVSWYQQALGQGPQFIFQYYREEENGRGNFPPRFSGLQFPNYSSELNVNALELDDSALYLCASSLPTWAGTEAFFGQGTRLTVV.

The chain's CDR3 is CASSYHRGGTEAFF. CDR3 bases: TGTGCCAGCAGTTACCACCGAGGGGGCACTGAAGCTTTCTTT. The chain couples TRBV6-5 to TRBJ1-1, with D perhaps TRBD1 (6 bases). The CDR3 is made up of 14 amino acids. The ends were cut back, 2 bases at V and 4 bases at J, with 11 bases in the middle. Germline lookup yields CDR1 MNHEY and CDR2 SVGAGI.

In DNA form, the CDR3 reads TGTGCCAGTAGTACCCTGACTAGTTTAGAGACCCAGTACTTC. Its translation is CASSTLTSLETQYF. V is TRBV19 and J is TRBJ2-5; D is possibly TRBD2 (6 bases). Germline V gives CDR1 LNHDA, CDR2 SQIVND (reference sequence). Between the trimmed V and J ends, which lost 4 bases and 4 bases, there was a span of 13 bases. CDR3 size: 14 residues. Filled out from reference TRBV19 and TRBJ2-5, the complete variable domain reads DGGITQSPKYLFRKEGQNVTLSCEQNLNHDAMYWYRQDPGQGLRLIYYSQIVNDFQKGDIAEGYSVSREKKESFPLTVTSAQKNPTAFYLCASSTLTSLETQYFGPGTRLLVL.

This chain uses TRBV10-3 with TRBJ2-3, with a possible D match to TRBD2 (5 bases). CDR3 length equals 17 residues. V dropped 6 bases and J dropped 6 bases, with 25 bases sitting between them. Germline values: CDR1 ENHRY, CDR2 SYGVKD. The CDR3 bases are TGTGCCATCAGCCCCGAACCCCAATCGCTCCGGACTGATACGCAGTATTTT. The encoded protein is CAISPEPQSLRTDTQYF.

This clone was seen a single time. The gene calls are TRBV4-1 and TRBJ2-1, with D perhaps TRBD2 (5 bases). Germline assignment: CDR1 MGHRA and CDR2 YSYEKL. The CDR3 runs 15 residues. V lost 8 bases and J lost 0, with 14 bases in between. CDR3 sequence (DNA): TGCGCCAGCCGCCGAGCGGCCAGCTCCTACAATGAGCAGTTCTTC. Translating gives CASRRAASSYNEQFF.

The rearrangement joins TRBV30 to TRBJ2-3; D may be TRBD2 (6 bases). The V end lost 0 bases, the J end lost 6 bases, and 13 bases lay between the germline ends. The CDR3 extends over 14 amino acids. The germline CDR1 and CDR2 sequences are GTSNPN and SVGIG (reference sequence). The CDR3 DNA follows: TGTGCCTGGAGTGTAGAGGCTAGCGATGATACGCAGTATTTT. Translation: CAWSVEASDDTQYF.

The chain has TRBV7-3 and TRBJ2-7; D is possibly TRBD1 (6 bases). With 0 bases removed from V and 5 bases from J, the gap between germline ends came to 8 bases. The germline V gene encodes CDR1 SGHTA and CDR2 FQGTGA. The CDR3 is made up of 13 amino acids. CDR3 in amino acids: CASSLTYRDEQYF. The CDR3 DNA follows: TGTGCCAGCAGCTTAACTTACAGGGACGAGCAGTACTTC.

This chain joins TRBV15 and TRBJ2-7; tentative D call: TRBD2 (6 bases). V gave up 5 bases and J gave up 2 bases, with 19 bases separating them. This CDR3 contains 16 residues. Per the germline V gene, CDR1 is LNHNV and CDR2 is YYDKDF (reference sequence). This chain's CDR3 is CATSPPGTYSTYEQYF. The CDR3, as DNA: TGTGCCACCAGCCCACCCGGGACTTACTCTACCTACGAGCAGTACTTC.

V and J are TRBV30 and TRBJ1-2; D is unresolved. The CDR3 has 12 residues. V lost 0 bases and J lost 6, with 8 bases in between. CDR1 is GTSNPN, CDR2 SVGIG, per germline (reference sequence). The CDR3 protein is CAWSVVQDGYTF. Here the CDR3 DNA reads TGTGCCTGGAGTGTAGTCCAGGATGGCTACACCTTC.

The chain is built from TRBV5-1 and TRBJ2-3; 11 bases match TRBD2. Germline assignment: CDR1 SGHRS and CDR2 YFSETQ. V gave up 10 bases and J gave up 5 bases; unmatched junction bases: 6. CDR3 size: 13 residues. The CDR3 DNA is TGCGCCGGCGGGACTAGCGGAGGAGATACGCAGTATTTT. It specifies CAGGTSGGDTQYF.

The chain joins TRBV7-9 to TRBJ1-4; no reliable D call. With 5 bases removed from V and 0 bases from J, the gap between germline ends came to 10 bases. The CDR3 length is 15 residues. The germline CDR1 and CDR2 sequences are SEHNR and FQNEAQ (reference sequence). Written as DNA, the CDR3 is TGTGCCAGCAGCCGGGAGGCGGCAACTAATGAAAAACTGTTTTTT. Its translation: CASSREAATNEKLFF.

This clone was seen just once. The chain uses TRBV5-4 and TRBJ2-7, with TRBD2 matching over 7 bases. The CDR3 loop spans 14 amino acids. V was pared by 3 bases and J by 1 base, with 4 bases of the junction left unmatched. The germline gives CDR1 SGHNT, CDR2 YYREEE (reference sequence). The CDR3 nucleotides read TGTGCCAGCAGCTGGGGGGGTGGTTCCTACGAGCAGTACTTC. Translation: CASSWGGGSYEQYF.

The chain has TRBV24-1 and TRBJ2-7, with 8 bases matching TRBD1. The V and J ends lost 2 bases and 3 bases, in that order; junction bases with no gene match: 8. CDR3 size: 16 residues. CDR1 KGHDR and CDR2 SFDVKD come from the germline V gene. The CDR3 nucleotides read TGTGCCACCAGTGATTCCCCGGACAGGGTTGTCTACGAGCAGTACTTC. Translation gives CATSDSPDRVVYEQYF.

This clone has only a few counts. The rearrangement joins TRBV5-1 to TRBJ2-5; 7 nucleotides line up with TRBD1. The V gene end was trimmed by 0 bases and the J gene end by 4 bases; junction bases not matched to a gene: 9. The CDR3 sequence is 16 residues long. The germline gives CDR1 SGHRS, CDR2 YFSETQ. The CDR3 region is CASSLDLLTGRETQYF. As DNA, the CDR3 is TGCGCCAGCAGCTTGGACCTACTGACAGGGAGAGAGACCCAGTACTTC.

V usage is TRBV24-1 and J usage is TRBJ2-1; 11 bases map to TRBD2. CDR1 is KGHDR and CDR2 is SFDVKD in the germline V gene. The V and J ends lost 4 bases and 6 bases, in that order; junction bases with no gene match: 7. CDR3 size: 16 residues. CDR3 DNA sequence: TGTGCCACCAGTGAGGTAGCGGGAGGGCCATTCAATGAGCAGTTCTTC. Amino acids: CATSEVAGGPFNEQFF.

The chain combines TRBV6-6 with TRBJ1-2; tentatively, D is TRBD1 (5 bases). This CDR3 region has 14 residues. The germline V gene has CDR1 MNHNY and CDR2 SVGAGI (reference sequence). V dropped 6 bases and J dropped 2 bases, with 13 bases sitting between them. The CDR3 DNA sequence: TGTGCCAGCAGAACCCGGGGGGGGAACTATGGCTACACCTTC. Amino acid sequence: CASRTRGGNYGYTF.

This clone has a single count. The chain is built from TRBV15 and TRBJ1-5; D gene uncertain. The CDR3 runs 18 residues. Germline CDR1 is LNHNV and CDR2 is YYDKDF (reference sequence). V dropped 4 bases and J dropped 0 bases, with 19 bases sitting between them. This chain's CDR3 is CATSTRGSWYNSNQPQHF. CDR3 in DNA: TGTGCCACCAGCACTCGCGGATCTTGGTATAATAGCAATCAGCCCCAGCATTTT.

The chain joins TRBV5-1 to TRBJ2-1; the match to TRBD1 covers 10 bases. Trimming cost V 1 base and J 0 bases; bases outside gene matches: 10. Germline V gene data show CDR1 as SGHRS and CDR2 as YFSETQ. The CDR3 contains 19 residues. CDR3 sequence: CASSLRGQGVESSYNEQFF. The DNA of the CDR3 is TGCGCCAGCAGCTTGAGAGGACAGGGGGTAGAGAGCTCCTACAATGAGCAGTTCTTC.

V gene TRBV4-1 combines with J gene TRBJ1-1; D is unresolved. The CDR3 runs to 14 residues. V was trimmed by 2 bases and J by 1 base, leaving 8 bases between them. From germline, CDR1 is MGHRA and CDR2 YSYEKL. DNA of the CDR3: TGCGCCAGCAGCCAAAGGACTCAGAACACTGAAGCTTTCTTT. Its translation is CASSQRTQNTEAFF.

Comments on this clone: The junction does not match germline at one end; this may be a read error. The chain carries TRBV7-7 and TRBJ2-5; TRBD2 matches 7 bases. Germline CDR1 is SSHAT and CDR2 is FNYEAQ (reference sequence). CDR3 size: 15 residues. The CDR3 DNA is TGTGCTAGCACCCTTGGGCGGGAGCCCCAAGAGACCCAGTACTTC. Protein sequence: CASTLGREPQETQYF. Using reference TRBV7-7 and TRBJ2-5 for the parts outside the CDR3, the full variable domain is GAGVSQSPRYKVTKRGQDVTLRCDPISSHATLYWYQQALGQGPEFLTYFNYEAQPDKSGLPSDRFSAERPEGSISTLTIQRTEQRDSAMYRCASTLGREPQETQYFGPGTRLLVL.

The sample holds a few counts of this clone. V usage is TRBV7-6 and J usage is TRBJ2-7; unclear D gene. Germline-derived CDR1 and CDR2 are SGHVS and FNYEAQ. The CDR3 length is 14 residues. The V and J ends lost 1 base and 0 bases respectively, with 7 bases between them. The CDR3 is CASSLDRSSYEQYF. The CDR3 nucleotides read TGTGCCAGCAGCTTAGACCGGAGCTCCTACGAGCAGTACTTC.

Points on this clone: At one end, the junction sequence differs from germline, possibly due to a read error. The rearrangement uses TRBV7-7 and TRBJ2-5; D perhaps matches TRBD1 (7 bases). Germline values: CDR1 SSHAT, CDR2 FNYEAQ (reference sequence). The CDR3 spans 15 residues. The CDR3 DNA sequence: TGTGCTAGCAGCACCCGGACAGGACTACAAGAGACCCAGTACTTC. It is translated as CASSTRTGLQETQYF.

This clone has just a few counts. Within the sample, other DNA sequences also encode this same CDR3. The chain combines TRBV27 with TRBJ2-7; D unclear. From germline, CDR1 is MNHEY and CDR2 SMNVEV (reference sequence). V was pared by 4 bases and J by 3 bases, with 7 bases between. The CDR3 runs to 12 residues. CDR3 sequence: CASSSTGYEQYF. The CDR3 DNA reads TGTGCCAGCAGTTCTACGGGCTACGAGCAGTACTTC.

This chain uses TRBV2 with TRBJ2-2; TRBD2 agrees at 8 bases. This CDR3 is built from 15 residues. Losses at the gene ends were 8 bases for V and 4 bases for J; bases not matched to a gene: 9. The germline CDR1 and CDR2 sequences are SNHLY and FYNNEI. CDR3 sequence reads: CASAPTSGTTGELFF. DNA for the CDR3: TGTGCCAGCGCCCCAACTAGCGGTACCACCGGGGAGCTGTTTTTT.

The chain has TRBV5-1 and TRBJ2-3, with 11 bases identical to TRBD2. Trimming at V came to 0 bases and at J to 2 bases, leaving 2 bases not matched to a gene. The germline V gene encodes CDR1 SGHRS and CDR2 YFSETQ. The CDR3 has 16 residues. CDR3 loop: CASSLGLAGITDTQYF. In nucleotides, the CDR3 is TGCGCCAGCAGCTTGGGACTAGCGGGAATCACAGATACGCAGTATTTT.

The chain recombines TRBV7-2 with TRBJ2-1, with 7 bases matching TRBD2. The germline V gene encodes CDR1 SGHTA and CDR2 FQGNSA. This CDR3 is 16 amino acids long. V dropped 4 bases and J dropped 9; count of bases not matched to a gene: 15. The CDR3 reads CASSYSRTRAGSEQFF. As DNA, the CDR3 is TGTGCCAGCAGCTACTCGCGGACCCGAGCGGGAAGTGAGCAGTTCTTC.